This T cell receptor beta chain was obtained from a study of patients and donors after allogeneic stem cell transplantation. This CDR3 has 14 residues. V shed 4 bases and J shed 7 bases, with 14 bases lying between them. Germline V gives CDR1 SGHDT, CDR2 YYEEEE. One entry per CDR3 protein results from TCRdb running MiXCR on the RT-PCR reads. This sample has about a million distinct CDR3 sequences, with 18% found just once. The rearrangement links TRBV5-6 to TRBJ2-2; D remains unclear. This TCR was sampled from a human donor who was either an allogeneic HSCT recipient or a stem cell or donor lymphocyte infusion donor (not recorded which). It is not recorded whose cells these are; they may come from a transplant donor. The sequencing sample was made of blood, either unsorted or a sorted T cell fraction (not recorded which). CDR3 sequence reads: CASSEDVKGGELFF. The CDR3 DNA reads as TGTGCCAGCAGCGAAGACGTTAAGGGCGGGGAGCTGTTTTTT. The full variable domain, with the rest looked up from reference TRBV5-6 and TRBJ2-2, is DAGVTQSPTHLIKTRGQQVTLRCSPKSGHDTVSWYQQALGQGPQFIFQYYEEEERQRGNFPDRFSGHQFPNYSSELNVNALLLGDSALYLCASSEDVKGGELFFGEGSRLTVL.